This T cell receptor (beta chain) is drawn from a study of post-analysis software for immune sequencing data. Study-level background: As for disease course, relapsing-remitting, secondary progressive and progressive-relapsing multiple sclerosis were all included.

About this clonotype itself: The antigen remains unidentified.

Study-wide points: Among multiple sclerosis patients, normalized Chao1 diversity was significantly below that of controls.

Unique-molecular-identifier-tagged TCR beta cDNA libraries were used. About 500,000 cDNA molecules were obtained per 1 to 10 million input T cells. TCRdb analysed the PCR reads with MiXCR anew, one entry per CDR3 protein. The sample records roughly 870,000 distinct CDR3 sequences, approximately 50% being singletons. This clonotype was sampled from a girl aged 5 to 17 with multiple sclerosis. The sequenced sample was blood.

CDR3 loop: CASSPPRLAYYNEQFF. CDR3 DNA sequence: TGTGCCAGCTCACCACCGAGACTAGCCTACTACAATGAGCAGTTCTTC. The chain recombines TRBV18 with TRBJ2-1; 7 bases are a match to TRBD2. The CDR3 contains 16 residues. CDR1 and CDR2 from the germline V gene are KGHSH and LQKENI. Trimming took 0 bases from V and 3 from J; bases not matched to a gene: 5.